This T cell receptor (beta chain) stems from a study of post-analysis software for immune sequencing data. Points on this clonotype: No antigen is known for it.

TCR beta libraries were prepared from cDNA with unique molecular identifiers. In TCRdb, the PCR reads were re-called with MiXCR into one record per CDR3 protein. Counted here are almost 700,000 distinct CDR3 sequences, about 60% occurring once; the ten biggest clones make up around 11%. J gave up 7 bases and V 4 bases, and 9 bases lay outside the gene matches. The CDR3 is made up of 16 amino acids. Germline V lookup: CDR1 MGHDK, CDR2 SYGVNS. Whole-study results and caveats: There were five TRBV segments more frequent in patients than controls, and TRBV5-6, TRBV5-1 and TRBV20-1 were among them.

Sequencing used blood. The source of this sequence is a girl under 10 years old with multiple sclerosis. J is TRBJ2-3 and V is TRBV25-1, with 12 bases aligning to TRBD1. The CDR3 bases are TGTGCCAGCAGTGGGGGACAGGGGGCAACCCTGCATACGCAGTATTTT. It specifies CASSGGQGATLHTQYF.